One and the same sample provided the 9 T cell receptor beta chains below, sequenced in a study of T cell repertoires in cytomegalovirus infection. TCRdb processed the reads anew with MiXCR; each CDR3 protein has one entry. The table includes around 320,000 distinct CDR3 sequences, around 9.5% detected once. Sequencing used PBMCs. These receptors originate from a human donor in good health (CMV status not recorded). Some clones in this sample may be carry-over from other donors' samples.

This clonotype was detected ten times or more. The rearrangement joins TRBV27 to TRBJ1-5, with no clear D. The CDR3 has 14 amino acids. V lost 5 bases and J lost 4, with 12 bases in between. The V gene's germline CDR1 is MNHEY and CDR2 SMNVEV (reference sequence). The CDR3 region has the DNA TGTGCCAGCAGTCCGGGCCGCAATAATCAGCCCCAGCATTTT. This sequence encodes CASSPGRNNQPQHF.

In this sample, this clonotype turned up many times. This chain connects TRBV10-3 to TRBJ1-5; tentatively, D is TRBD1 (5 bases). The CDR3 length is 13 residues. The germline V gene has CDR1 ENHRY and CDR2 SYGVKD. Trimming removed 4 bases from V and 5 bases from J, with 9 bases in between. CDR3 bases: TGTGCCATCAGTGGAGGGGCCGATCAGCCCCAGCATTTT. It codes for CAISGGADQPQHF.

The table lists this clonotype with many counts. The rearrangement links TRBV7-2 to TRBJ2-7, with D possibly being TRBD1 (6 bases). The germline V gene encodes CDR1 SGHTA and CDR2 FQGNSA. The CDR3 is made up of 14 amino acids. V was cut by 4 bases and J by 0 bases, with 10 bases left in between. In DNA, the CDR3 is TGTGCCAGCAGCTCGACAGGTAGCTCCTACGAGCAGTACTTC. As protein: CASSSTGSSYEQYF.

The rearrangement joins TRBV27 to TRBJ1-2; a weak D match, TRBD1 (5 bases). Germline V CDR1 and CDR2: MNHEY, SMNVEV (reference sequence). The CDR3 spans 13 residues. Trimming cost V 8 bases and J 5 bases, with 15 bases left between them. In DNA form, the CDR3 reads TGTGCCAGCGGGAGGCCGCGGGGGTATGGCTACACCTTC. Its translation: CASGRPRGYGYTF.

V usage is TRBV18 and J usage is TRBJ2-7, with 9 bases identical to TRBD1. The junction had 6 bases not matched to a gene; V was cut back by 2 bases and J by 4 bases. Per germline, CDR1 KGHSH and CDR2 LQKENI. This CDR3 is built from 15 residues. The CDR3 protein is CASSPGQGYQYEQYF. The CDR3 DNA reads TGTGCCAGCTCACCAGGACAGGGGTATCAGTACGAGCAGTACTTC.

V usage is TRBV7-9 and J usage is TRBJ2-7; 11 nucleotides line up with TRBD2. V shed 5 bases and J 7 bases; nucleotides not matched to a gene: 10. The germline CDR1 and CDR2 sequences are SEHNR and FQNEAQ (reference sequence). The CDR3 sequence is 15 residues long. CDR3 in DNA: TGTGCCAGCAGCACCGGGACTAGCGGACCTTGGGAGCAGTACTTC. It specifies CASSTGTSGPWEQYF. Supplemented by reference TRBV7-9 and TRBJ2-7, the full variable domain reads DTGVSQNPRHKITKRGQNVTFRCDPISEHNRLYWYRQTLGQGPEFLTYFQNEAQLEKSRLLSDRFSAERPKGSFSTLEIQRTEQGDSAMYLCASSTGTSGPWEQYFGPGTRLTVT.

This clonotype has only a few counts. The rearrangement links TRBV4-3 to TRBJ2-5; 8 bases agree with TRBD1. With 4 bases clipped from V and 0 bases from J, the junction kept 7 bases outside the gene matches. The CDR3 consists of 16 residues. Germline V gene sequence: CDR1 LGHNA, CDR2 YSLEER. The CDR3 loop is CASSPRTGWDQETQYF. DNA for the CDR3: TGCGCCAGCAGCCCCAGGACAGGGTGGGACCAAGAGACCCAGTACTTC.

This clonotype was seen many times. This chain connects TRBV11-2 to TRBJ2-5; 9 bases are shared with TRBD2. From germline, CDR1 is SGHAT and CDR2 FQNNGV. The trim removed 3 bases at V and 0 bases at J, leaving 11 bases unmatched. The CDR3 consists of 18 residues. This CDR3 is CASSFPPLASGDQETQYF. In nucleotides, the CDR3 is TGTGCCAGCAGCTTCCCCCCCCTGGCTAGCGGGGACCAAGAGACCCAGTACTTC.

This clonotype was found a few times. CDR3 loop: CASSLNPGQETQYF. The CDR3 nucleotides are TGTGCCAGCAGCTTAAATCCAGGGCAAGAGACCCAGTACTTC. The chain is built from TRBV7-6 and TRBJ2-5; D possibly corresponds to TRBD1 (5 bases). Deletions cut 2 bases from V and 2 bases from J, with 9 bases between. Germline V CDR1 and CDR2: SGHVS, FNYEAQ. This CDR3 contains 14 residues.